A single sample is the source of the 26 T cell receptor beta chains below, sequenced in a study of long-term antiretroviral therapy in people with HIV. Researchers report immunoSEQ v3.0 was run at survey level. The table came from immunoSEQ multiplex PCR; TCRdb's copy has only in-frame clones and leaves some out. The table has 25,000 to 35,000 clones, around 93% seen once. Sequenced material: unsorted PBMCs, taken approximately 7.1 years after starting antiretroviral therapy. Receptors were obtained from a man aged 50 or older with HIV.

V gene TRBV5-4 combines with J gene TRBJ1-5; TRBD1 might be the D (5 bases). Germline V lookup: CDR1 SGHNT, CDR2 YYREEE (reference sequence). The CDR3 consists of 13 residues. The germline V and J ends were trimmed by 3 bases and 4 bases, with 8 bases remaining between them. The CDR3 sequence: CASSWGPNQPQHF. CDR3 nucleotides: TGTGCCAGCAGCTGGGGCCCTAATCAGCCCCAGCATTTT.

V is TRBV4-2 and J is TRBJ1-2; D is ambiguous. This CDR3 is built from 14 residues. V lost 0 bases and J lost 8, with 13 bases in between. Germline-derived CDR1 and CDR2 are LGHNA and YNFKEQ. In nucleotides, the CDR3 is TGTGCCAGCAGCCAAGAGTTGGACCGGGGAGGCTACACCTTC. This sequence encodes CASSQELDRGGYTF.

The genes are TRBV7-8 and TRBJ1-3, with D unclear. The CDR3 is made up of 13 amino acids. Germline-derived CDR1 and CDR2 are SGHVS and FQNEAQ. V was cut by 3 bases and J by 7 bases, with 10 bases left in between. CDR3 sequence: CASSFSRVNTIYF. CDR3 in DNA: TGTGCCAGCAGCTTTAGTCGGGTGAACACCATATATTTT.

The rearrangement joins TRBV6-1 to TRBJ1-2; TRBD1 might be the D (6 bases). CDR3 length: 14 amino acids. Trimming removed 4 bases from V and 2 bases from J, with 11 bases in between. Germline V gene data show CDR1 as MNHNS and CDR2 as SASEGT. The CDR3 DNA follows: TGTGCCAGCAGTGGCACAGGGTGGAACTATGGCTACACCTTC. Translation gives CASSGTGWNYGYTF.

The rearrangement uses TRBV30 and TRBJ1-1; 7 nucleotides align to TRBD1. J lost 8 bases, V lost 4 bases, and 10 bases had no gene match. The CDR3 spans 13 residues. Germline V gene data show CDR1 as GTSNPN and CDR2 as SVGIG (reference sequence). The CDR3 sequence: CAWTPQGGREAFF. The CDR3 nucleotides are TGTGCCTGGACGCCTCAGGGGGGCAGGGAAGCTTTCTTT. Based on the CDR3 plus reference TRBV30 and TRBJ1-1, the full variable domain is SQTIHQWPATLVQPVGSPLSLECTVEGTSNPNLYWYRQAAGRGLQLLFYSVGIGQISSEVPQNLSASRPQDRQFILSSKKLLLSDSGFYLCAWTPQGGREAFFGQGTRLTVV.

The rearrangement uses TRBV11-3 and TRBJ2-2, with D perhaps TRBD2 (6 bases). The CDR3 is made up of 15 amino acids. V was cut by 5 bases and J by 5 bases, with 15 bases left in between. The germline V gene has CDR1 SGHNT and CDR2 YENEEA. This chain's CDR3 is CASSRGLQGTGELFF. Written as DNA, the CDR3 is TGTGCCAGCAGCAGGGGACTTCAAGGGACCGGGGAGCTGTTTTTT. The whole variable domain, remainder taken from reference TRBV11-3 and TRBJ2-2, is EAGVVQSPRYKIIEKKQPVAFWCNPISGHNTLYWYLQNLGQGPELLIRYENEEAVDDSQLPKDRFSAERLKGVDSTLKIQPAELGDSAVYLCASSRGLQGTGELFFGEGSRLTVL.

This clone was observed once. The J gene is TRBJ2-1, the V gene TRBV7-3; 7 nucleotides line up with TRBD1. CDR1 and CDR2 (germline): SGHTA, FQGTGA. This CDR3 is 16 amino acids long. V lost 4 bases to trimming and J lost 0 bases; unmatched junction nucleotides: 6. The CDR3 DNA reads TGTGCCAGCAGCTCCGGTGGGACAGCCTCCTACAATGAGCAGTTCTTC. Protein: CASSSGGTASYNEQFF.

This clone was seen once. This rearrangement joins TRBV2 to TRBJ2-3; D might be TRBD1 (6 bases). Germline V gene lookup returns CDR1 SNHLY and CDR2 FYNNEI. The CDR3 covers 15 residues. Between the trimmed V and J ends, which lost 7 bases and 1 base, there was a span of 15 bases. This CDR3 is CASTGARQGTDTQYF. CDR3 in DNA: TGTGCCAGCACTGGCGCTAGACAGGGCACAGATACGCAGTATTTT.

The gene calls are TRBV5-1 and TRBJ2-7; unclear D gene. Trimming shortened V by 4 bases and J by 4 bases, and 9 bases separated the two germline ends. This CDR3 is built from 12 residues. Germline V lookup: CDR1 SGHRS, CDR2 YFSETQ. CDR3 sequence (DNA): TGCGCCAGCAGCACGGACCGGTACGAGCAGTACTTC. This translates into CASSTDRYEQYF.

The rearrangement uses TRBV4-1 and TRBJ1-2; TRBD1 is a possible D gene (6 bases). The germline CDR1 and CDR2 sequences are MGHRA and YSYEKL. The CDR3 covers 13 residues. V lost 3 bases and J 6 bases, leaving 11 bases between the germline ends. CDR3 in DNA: TGCGCCAGCAGCCAGGTTCGGACAGATGGCTACACCTTC. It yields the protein CASSQVRTDGYTF.

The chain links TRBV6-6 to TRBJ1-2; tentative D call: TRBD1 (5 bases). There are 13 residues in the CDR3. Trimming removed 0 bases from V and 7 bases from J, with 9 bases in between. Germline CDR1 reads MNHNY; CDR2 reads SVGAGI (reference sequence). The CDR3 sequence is CASSYSKQGGYTF. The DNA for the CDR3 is TGTGCCAGCAGTTACTCGAAGCAGGGTGGCTACACCTTC.

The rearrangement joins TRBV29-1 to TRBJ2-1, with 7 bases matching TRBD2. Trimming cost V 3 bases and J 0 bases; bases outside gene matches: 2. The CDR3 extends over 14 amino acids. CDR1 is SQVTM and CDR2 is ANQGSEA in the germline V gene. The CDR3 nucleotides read TGCAGCGTTGAGCGGGGGAGCTCCTACAATGAGCAGTTCTTC. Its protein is CSVERGSSYNEQFF.

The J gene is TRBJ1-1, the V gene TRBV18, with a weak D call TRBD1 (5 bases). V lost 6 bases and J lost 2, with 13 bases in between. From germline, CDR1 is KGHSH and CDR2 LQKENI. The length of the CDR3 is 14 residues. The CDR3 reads CASSGGGHNTEAFF. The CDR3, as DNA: TGTGCCAGCTCGGGGGGTGGGCACAACACTGAAGCTTTCTTT.

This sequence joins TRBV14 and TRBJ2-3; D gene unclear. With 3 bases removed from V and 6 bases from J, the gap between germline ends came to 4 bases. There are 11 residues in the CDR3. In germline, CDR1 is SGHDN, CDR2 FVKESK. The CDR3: CASSHLDTQYF. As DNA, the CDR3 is TGTGCCAGCAGCCACCTCGATACGCAGTATTTT.

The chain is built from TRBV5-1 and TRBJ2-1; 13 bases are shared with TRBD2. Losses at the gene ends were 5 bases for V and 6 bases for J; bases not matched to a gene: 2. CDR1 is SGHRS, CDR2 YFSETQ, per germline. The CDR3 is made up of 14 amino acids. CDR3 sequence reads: CASRTSGGFNEQFF. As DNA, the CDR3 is TGCGCCAGCAGGACTAGCGGGGGGTTCAATGAGCAGTTCTTC.

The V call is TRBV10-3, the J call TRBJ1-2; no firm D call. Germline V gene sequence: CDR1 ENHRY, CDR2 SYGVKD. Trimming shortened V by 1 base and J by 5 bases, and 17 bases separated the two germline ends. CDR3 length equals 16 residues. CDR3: CAISEWRVRENYGYTF. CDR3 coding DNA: TGTGCCATCAGTGAGTGGCGGGTAAGGGAGAATTATGGCTACACCTTC.

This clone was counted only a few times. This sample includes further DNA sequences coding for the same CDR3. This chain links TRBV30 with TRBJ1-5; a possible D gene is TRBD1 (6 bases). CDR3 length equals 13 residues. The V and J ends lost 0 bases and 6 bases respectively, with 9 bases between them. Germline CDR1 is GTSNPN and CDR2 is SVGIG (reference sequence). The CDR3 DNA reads TGTGCCTGGAGTGTACAGGGTGGTCAGCCCCAGCATTTT. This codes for CAWSVQGGQPQHF. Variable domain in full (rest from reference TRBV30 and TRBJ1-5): SQTIHQWPATLVQPVGSPLSLECTVEGTSNPNLYWYRQAAGRGLQLLFYSVGIGQISSEVPQNLSASRPQDRQFILSSKKLLLSDSGFYLCAWSVQGGQPQHFGDGTRLSIL.

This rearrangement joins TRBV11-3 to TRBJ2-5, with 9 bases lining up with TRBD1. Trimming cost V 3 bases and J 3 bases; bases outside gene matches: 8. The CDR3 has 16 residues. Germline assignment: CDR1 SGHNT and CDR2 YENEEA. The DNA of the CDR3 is TGTGCCAGCAGCTTGGGGTTTGGACAGGGGAAAGAGACCCAGTACTTC. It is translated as CASSLGFGQGKETQYF.

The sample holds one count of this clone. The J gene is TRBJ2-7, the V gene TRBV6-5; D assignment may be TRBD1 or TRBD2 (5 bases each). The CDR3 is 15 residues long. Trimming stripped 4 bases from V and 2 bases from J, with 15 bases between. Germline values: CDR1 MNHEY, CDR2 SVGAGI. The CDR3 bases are TGTGCCAGCAGTTTAGGGAATGGGGGTGCCTACGAGCAGTACTTC. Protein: CASSLGNGGAYEQYF.

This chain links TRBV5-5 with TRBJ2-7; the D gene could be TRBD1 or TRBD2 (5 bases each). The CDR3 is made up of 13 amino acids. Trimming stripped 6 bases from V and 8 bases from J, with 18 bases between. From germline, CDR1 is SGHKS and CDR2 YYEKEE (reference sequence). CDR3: CASTLFVGEKQYF. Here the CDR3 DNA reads TGTGCCAGCACCCTCTTCGTAGGGGAGAAGCAGTACTTC.

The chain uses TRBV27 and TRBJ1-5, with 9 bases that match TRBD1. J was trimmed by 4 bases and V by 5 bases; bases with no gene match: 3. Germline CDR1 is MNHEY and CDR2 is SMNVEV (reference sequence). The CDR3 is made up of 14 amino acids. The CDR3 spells CASSPQGANQPQHF. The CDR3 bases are TGTGCCAGCAGTCCACAGGGGGCTAATCAGCCCCAGCATTTT.

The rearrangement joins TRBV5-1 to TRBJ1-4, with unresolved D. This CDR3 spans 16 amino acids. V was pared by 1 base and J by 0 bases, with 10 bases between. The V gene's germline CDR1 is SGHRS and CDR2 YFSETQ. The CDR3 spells CASSLRPSATNEKLFF. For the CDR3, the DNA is TGCGCCAGCAGCTTGAGACCCTCTGCAACTAATGAAAAACTGTTTTTT.

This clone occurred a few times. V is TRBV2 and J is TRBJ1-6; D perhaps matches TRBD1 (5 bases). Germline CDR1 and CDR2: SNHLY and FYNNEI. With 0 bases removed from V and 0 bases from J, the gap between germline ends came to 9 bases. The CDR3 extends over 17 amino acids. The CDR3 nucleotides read TGTGCCAGCAGTGAAGCGGGGGGTTTCTCCTATAATTCACCCCTCCACTTT. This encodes CASSEAGGFSYNSPLHF. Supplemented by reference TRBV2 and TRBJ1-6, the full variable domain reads EPEVTQTPSHQVTQMGQEVILRCVPISNHLYFYWYRQILGQKVEFLVSFYNNEISEKSEIFDDQFSVERPDGSNFTLKIRSTKLEDSAMYFCASSEAGGFSYNSPLHFGNGTRLTVT.

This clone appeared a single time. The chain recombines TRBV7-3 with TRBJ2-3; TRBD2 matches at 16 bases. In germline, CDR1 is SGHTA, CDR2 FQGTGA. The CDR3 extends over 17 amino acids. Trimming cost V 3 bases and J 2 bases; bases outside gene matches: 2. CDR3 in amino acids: CASSLGLAGGPTDTQYF. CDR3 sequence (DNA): TGTGCCAGCAGCTTGGGACTAGCGGGGGGGCCCACAGATACGCAGTATTTT.

In nucleotides, the CDR3 is TGTGCCAGCGCTGGGACAGGGAGCTACGAGCAGTACTTC. Translating it yields CASAGTGSYEQYF. The chain has TRBV25-1 and TRBJ2-7; 9 bases match TRBD1. The length of the CDR3 is 13 residues. The germline V gene encodes CDR1 MGHDK and CDR2 SYGVNS. The trim removed 8 bases at V and 3 bases at J, leaving 5 bases unmatched.

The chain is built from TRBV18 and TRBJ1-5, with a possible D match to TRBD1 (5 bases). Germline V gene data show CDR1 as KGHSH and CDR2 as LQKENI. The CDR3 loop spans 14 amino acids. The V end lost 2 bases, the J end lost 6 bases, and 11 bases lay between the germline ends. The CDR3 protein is CASSPAQDLQPQHF. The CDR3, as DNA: TGTGCCAGCTCACCAGCACAGGACCTTCAGCCCCAGCATTTT.